Listed below are T cell receptor beta chains from one sample, sequenced in a study of blood T cell repertoires in COVID-19. Sequenced by immunoSEQ multiplex PCR; TCRdb stores in-frame clones only, minus some. The data contain fewer than 300,000 clones, approximately 91% of them seen just once; the ten biggest clones take up approximately 8.8%. The sample was peripheral blood. The receptors were gathered from a man between 18 and 29 years old with active or convalescent COVID-19. CDR3s include the opening cysteine and the closing phenylalanine or tryptophan. The D gene is left open where the match is weak. Clone size, where shown, is once, few, many, or a class for clones that have expanded.

>TRBJ1-1|few|.|TRBV7-6
TGTGCCAGCAGCTTAGCAGGGGACACTGAAGCTTTCTTT
CASSLAGDTEAFF
>TRBJ1-5|.|.|TRBV7-9
TGTGCCAGCAGCTTAGCTGGGGAGGGTCAGCCCCAGCATTTT
CASSLAGEGQPQHF
>TRBJ2-7|.|.|TRBV12-3/TRBV12-4
TGTGCCAGCGGAGGACAGACCTACGAGCAGTACTTC
CASGGQTYEQYF
>TRBJ1-1|.|.|TRBV19
TGTGCCAGTAGTATCTTCGGGGACGGGAGCACTGAAGCTTTCTTT
CASSIFGDGSTEAFF
>TRBJ1-5|.|.|TRBV5-6
TGTGCCAGCAGCTTGGGGGCAGGGTATAGCAATCAGCCCCAGCATTTT
CASSLGAGYSNQPQHF
>TRBJ2-2|.|.|TRBV11-2
TGTGCCAGCAGCTTAGGACAGTCGAACACCGGGGAGCTGTTTTTT
CASSLGQSNTGELFF
>TRBJ2-7|.|TRBD1|TRBV6-2/TRBV6-3
TGTGCCAGCAGTTACGAGCCTGGGACAGTCTCCTACGAGCAGTACTTC
CASSYEPGTVSYEQYF
>TRBJ1-4|.|.|TRBV19
TGTGCCAGTAGTATAGGTAGGGGAAGGATTGAAAAACTGTTTTTT
CASSIGRGRIEKLFF
>TRBJ2-5|.|TRBD2|TRBV6-2/TRBV6-3
TGTGCCAGCAGTCCCAGCGGGGGGGCCTGGGAGACCCAGTACTTC
CASSPSGGAWETQYF
>TRBJ1-2|.|TRBD1|TRBV19
TGTGCCAGTAGTATCTTCTCAGGGGGCGCGTTAAACTATGGCTACACCTTC
CASSIFSGGALNYGYTF
>TRBJ1-2|.|TRBD1|TRBV2
TGTGCCAGCAGTGACCCGGGACAGGGGATCAACTATGGCTACACCTTC
CASSDPGQGINYGYTF
>TRBJ1-1|.|TRBD1|TRBV3-1/TRBV3-2
TGTGCCAGCAGCCTCGGGACAGTCACTGAAGCTTTCTTT
CASSLGTVTEAFF
>TRBJ1-1|.|.|TRBV29-1
TGCAGCGTCCTGGGGGGGGCCGCTGAAGCTTTCTTT
CSVLGGAAEAFF
>TRBJ1-1|.|.|TRBV7-9
TGTGCCACATGGACAAGTCTTACTACTGAAGCTTTCTTT
CATWTSLTTEAFF
>TRBJ1-6|.|.|TRBV9
TGTGCCAGCAGCGAAGGACTCTATAATTCACCCCTCCACTTT
CASSEGLYNSPLHF
>TRBJ2-3|.|TRBD2|TRBV6-5
TGTGCCAGCATACCTAGCGGATCTAGCACAGATACGCAGTATTTT
CASIPSGSSTDTQYF
>TRBJ2-7|.|.|TRBV9
TGTGCCAGCAGCGTAGCAGGGGGGAAATCCTACGAGCAGTACTTC
CASSVAGGKSYEQYF
>TRBJ2-2|.|.|TRBV5-6
TGTGCCAGCAGCTTGGCTCACCCGCCCCCCTACGGGGAGCTGTTTTTT
CASSLAHPPPYGELFF
>TRBJ1-4|.|.|TRBV4-1
TGCGCCATCGACAGTATTCGGGAAAAACTGTTTTTT
CAIDSIREKLFF
>TRBJ1-4|.|TRBD1|TRBV11-2
TGTGCCAGCAGTTCGGGGAGCGGACAGGTGCATGAAAAACTGTTTTTT
CASSSGSGQVHEKLFF